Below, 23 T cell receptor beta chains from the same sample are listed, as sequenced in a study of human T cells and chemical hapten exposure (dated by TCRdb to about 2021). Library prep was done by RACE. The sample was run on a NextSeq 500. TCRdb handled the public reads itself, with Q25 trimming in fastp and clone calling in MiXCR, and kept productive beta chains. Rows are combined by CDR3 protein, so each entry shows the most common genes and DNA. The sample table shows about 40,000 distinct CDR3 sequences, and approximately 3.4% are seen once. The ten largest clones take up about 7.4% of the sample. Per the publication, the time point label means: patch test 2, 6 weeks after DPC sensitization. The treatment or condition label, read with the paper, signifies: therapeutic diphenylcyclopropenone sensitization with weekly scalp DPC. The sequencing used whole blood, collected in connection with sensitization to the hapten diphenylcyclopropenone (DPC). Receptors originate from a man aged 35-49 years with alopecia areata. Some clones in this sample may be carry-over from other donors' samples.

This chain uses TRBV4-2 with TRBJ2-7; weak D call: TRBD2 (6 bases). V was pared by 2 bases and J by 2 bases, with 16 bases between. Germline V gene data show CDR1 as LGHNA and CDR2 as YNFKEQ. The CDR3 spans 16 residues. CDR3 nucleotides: TGTGCCAGCAGCCAAACTACCGGGACTTTACCCTACGAGCAGTACTTC. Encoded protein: CASSQTTGTLPYEQYF.

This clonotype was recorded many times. The CDR3 spells CASSPGLGKGTEAFF. CDR3 nucleotide sequence: TGTGCCAGCAGTCCCGGATTGGGGAAAGGGACTGAAGCTTTCTTT. This chain connects TRBV12-3 or TRBV12-4 to TRBJ1-1; no firm D call. CDR3 length: 15 amino acids. V gave up 5 bases and J gave up 5 bases, with 18 bases separating them.

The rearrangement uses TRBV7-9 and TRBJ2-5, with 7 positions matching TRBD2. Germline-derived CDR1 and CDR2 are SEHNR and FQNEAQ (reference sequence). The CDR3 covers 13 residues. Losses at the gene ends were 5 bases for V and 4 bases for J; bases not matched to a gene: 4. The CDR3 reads CASSNGGSETQYF. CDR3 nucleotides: TGTGCCAGCAGCAACGGGGGGTCAGAGACCCAGTACTTC.

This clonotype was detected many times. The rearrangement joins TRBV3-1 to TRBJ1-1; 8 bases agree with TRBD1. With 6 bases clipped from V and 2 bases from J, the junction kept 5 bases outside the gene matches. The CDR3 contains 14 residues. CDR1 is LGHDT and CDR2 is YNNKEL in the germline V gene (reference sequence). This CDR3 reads CASSLTGANTEAFF. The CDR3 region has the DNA TGTGCCAGCAGTCTGACAGGGGCCAACACTGAAGCTTTCTTT.

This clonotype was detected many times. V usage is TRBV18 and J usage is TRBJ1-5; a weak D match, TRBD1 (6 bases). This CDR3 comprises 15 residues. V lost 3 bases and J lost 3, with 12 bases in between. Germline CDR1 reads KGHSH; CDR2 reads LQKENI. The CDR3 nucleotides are TGTGCCAGCTCACCCAGGGGCTCGGACAATCAGCCCCAGCATTTT. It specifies CASSPRGSDNQPQHF. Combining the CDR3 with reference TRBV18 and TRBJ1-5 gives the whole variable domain NAGVMQNPRHLVRRRGQEARLRCSPMKGHSHVYWYRQLPEEGLKFMVYLQKENIIDESGMPKERFSAEFPKEGPSILRIQQVVRGDSAAYFCASSPRGSDNQPQHFGDGTRLSIL.

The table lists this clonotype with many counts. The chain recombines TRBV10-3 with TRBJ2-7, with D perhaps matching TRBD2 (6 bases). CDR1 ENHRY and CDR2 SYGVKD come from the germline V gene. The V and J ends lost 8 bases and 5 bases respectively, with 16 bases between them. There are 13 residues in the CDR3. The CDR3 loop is CAIRSASDNEQYF. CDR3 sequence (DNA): TGTGCCATCCGTTCCGCTAGCGATAACGAGCAGTACTTC.

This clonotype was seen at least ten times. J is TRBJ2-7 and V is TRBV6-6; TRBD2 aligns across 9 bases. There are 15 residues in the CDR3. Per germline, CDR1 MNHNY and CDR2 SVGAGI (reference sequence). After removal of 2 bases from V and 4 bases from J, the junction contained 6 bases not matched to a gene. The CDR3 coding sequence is TGTGCCAGCAGTTACAGGGTAGCGGGAGAATACGAGCAGTACTTC. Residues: CASSYRVAGEYEQYF.

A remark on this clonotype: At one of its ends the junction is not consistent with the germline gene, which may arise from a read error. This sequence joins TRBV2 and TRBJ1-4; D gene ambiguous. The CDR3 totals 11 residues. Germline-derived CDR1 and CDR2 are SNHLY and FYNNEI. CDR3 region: CASSEMTRGVF. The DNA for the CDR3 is TGTGCCAGCAGTGAGATGACCAGAGGAGTTTTT.

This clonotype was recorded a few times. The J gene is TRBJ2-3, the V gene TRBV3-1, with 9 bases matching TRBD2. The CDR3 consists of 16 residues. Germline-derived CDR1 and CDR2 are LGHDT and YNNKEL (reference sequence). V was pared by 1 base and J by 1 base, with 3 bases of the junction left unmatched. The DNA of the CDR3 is TGTGCCAGCAGCCAAGCTCTAGCGGGACGCACAGATACGCAGTATTTT. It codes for CASSQALAGRTDTQYF.

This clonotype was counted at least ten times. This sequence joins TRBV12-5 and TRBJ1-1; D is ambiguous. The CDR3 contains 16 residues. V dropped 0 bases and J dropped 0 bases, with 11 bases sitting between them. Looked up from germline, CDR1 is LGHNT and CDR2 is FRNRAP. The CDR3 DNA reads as TGTGCTAGTGGTTTGGTACGTAACAGCTTGAACACTGAAGCTTTCTTT. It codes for CASGLVRNSLNTEAFF.

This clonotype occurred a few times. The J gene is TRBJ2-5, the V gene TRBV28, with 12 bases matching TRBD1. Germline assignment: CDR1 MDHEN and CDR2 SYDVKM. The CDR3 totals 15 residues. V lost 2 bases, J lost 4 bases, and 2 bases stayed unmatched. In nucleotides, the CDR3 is TGTGCCAGCAGTTTAGGGACAGGGGGCGCAGAGACCCAGTACTTC. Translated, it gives CASSLGTGGAETQYF. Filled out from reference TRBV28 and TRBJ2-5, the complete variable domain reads DVKVTQSSRYLVKRTGEKVFLECVQDMDHENMFWYRQDPGLGLRLIYFSYDVKMKEKGDIPEGYSVSREKKERFSLILESASTNQTSMYLCASSLGTGGAETQYFGPGTRLLVL.

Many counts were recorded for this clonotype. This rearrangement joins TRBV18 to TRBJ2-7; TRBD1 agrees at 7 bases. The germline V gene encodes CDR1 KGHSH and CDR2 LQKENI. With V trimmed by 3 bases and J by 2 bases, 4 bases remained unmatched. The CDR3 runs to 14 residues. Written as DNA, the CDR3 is TGTGCCAGCTCACCCCGGGACAGACCCTACGAGCAGTACTTC. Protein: CASSPRDRPYEQYF.

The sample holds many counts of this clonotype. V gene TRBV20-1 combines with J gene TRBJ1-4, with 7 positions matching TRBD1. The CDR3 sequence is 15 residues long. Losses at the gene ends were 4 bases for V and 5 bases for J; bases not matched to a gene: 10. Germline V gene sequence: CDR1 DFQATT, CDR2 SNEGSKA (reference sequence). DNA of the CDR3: TGCAGTGCTACCCAGGGGGTCGGAGGGAATGAAAAACTGTTTTTT. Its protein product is CSATQGVGGNEKLFF.

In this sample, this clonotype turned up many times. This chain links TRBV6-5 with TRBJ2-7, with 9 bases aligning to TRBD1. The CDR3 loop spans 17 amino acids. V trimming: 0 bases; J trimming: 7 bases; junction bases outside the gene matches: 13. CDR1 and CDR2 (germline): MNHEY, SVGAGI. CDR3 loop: CASSYSRGQGPSVEQYF. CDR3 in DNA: TGTGCCAGCAGTTACTCGAGGGGACAGGGTCCTAGCGTGGAGCAGTACTTC.

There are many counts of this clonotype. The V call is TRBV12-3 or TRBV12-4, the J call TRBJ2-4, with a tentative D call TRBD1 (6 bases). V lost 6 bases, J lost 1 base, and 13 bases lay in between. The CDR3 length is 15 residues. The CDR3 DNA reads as TGTGCCAGCAGAGGGGACAAGGGGGCCAAAAACATTCAGTACTTC. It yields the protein CASRGDKGAKNIQYF.

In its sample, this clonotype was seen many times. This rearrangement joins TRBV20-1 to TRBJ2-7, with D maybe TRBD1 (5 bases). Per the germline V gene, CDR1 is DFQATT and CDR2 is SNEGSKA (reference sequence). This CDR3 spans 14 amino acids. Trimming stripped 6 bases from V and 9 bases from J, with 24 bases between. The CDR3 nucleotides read TGCAGTGCCAGGCCCGGACAACTCCGTTTCGGGCAGTACTTC. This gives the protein CSARPGQLRFGQYF.

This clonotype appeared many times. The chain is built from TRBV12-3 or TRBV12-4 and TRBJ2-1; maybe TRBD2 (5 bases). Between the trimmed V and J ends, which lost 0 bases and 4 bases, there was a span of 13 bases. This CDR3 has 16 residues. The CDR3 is CASSLARASRYNEQFF. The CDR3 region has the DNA TGTGCCAGCAGTTTAGCGCGGGCTAGCAGATACAATGAGCAGTTCTTC.

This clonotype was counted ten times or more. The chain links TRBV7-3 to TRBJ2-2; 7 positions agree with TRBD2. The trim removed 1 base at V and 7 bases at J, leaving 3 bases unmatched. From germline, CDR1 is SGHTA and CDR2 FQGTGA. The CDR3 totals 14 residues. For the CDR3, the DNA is TGTGCCAGCAGCTTAATGGGGGGGATCGGGGAGCTGTTTTTT. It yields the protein CASSLMGGIGELFF.

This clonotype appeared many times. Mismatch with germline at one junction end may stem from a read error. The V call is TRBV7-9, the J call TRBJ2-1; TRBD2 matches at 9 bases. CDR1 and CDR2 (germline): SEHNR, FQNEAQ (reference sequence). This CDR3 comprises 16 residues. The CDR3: CASLAGHTDSNNEQFF. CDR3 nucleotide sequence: TGTGCCAGCCTAGCGGGACACACTGACTCCAACAATGAGCAGTTCTTC. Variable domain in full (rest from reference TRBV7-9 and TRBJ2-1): DTGVSQNPRHKITKRGQNVTFRCDPISEHNRLYWYRQTLGQGPEFLTYFQNEAQLEKSRLLSDRFSAERPKGSFSTLEIQRTEQGDSAMYLCASLAGHTDSNNEQFFGPGTRLTVL.

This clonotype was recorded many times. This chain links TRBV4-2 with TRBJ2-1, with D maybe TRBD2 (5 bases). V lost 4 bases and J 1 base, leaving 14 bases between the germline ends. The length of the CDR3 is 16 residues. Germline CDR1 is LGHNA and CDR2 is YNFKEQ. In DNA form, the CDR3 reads TGTGCCAGCAGCCCCCCGGGGAGCGGATCCTACAATGAGCAGTTCTTC. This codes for CASSPPGSGSYNEQFF.

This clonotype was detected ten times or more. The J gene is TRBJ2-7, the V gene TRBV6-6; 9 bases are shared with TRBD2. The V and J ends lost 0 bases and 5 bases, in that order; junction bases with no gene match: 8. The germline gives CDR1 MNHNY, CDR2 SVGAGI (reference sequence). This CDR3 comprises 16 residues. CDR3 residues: CASSYSGGGRVDEQYF. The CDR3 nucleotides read TGTGCCAGCAGTTACTCGGGGGGCGGGAGGGTCGACGAGCAGTACTTC.

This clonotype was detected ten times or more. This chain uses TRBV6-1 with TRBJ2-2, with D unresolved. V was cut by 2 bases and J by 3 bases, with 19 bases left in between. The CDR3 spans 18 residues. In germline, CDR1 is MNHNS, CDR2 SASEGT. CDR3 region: CASSELGHPFGDTGELFF. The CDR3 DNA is TGTGCCAGCAGTGAACTGGGTCACCCCTTTGGGGACACCGGGGAGCTGTTTTTT.

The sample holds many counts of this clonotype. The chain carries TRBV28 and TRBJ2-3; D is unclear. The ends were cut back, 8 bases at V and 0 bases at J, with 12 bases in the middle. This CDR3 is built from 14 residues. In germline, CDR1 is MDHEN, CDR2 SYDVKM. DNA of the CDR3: TGTGCCAGCCTCGACCTGGTTAGCACAGATACGCAGTATTTT. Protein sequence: CASLDLVSTDTQYF. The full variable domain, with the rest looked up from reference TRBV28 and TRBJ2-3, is DVKVTQSSRYLVKRTGEKVFLECVQDMDHENMFWYRQDPGLGLRLIYFSYDVKMKEKGDIPEGYSVSREKKERFSLILESASTNQTSMYLCASLDLVSTDTQYFGPGTRLTVL.